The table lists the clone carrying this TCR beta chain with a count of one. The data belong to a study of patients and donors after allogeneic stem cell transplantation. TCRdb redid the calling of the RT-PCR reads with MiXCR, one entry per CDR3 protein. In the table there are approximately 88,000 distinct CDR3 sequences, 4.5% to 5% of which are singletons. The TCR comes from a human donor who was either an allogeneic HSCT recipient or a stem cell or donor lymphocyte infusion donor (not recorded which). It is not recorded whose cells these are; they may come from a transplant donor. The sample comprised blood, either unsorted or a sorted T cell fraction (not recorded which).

CDR3 amino acids: CASSQFHRGRYGYTF. The DNA of the CDR3 is TGTGCCAGCAGCCAATTTCACAGGGGGCGTTATGGCTACACCTTC. This chain connects TRBV14 to TRBJ1-2, with 9 bases that match TRBD1. The CDR3 contains 15 residues. Trimming at V came to 2 bases and at J to 5 bases, leaving 6 bases not matched to a gene. The germline CDR1 and CDR2 sequences are SGHDN and FVKESK.